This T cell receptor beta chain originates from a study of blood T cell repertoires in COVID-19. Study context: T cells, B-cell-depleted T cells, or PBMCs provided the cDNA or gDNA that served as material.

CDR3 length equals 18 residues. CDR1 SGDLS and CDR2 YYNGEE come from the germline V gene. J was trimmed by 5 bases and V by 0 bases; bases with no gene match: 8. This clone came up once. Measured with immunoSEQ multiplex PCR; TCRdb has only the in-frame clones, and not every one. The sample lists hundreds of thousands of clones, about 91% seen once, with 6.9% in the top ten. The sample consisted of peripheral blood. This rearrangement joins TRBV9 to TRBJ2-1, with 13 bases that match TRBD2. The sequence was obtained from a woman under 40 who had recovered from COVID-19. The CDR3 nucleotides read TGTGCCAGCAGCGTAGTGGGACTAGCGGGACAGGGGGACAATGAGCAGTTCTTC. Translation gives CASSVVGLAGQGDNEQFF.